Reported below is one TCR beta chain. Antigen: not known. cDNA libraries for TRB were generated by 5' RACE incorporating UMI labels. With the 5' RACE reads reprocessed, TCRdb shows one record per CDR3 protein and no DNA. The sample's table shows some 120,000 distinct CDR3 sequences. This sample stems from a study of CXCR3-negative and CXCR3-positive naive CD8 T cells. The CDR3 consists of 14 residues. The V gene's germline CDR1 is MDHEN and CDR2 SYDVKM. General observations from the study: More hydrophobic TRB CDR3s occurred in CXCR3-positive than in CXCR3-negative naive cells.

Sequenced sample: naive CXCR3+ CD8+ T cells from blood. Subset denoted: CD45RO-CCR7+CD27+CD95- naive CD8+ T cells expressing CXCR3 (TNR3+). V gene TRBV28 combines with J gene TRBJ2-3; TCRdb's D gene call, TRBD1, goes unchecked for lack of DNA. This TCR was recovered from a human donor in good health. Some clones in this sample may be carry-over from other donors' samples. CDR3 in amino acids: CASSLTGFADTQYF.